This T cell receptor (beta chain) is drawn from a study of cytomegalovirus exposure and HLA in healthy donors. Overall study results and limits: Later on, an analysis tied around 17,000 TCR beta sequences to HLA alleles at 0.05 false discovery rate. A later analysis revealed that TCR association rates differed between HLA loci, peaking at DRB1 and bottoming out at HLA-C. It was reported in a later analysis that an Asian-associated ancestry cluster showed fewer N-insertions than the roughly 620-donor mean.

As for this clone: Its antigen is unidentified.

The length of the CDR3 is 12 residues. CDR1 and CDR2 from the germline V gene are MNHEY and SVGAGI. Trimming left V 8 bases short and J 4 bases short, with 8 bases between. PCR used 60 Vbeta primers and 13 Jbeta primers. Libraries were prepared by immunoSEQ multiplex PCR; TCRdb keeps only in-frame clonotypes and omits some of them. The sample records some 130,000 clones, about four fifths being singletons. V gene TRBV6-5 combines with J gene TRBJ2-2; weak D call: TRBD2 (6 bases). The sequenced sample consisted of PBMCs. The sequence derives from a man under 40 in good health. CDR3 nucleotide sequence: TGTGCCAGCGATAGCGGCACCGGGGAGCTGTTTTTT. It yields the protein CASDSGTGELFF.